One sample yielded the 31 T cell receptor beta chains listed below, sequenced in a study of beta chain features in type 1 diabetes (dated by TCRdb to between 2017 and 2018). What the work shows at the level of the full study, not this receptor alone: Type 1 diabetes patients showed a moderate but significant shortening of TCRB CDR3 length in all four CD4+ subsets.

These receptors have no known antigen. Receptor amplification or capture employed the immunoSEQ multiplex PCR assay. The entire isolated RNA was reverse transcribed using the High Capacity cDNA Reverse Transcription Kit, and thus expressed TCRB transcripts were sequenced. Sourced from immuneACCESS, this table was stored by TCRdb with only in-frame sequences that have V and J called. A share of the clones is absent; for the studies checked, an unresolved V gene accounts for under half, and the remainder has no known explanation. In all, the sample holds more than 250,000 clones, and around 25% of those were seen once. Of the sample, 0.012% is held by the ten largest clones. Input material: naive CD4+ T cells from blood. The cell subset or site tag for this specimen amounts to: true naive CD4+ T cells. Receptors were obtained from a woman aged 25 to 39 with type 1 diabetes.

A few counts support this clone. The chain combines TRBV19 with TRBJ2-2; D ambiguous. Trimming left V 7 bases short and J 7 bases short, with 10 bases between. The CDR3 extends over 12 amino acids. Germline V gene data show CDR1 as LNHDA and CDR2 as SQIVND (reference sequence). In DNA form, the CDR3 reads TGTGCCAGTAATACGGTTTTCGGGGAGCTGTTTTTT. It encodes CASNTVFGELFF.

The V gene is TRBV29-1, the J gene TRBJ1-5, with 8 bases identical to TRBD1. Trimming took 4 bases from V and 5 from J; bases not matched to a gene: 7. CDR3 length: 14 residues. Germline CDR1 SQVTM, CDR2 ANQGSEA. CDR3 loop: CSVATGGSDQPQHF. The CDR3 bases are TGCAGCGTTGCAACAGGGGGTTCGGATCAGCCCCAGCATTTT.

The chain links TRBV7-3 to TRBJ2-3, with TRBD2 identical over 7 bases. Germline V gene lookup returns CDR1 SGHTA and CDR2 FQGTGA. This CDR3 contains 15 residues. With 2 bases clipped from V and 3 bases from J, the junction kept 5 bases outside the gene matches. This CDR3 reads CASSLQAGATDTQYF. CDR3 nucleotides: TGTGCCAGCAGCTTACAGGCGGGAGCAACAGATACGCAGTATTTT.

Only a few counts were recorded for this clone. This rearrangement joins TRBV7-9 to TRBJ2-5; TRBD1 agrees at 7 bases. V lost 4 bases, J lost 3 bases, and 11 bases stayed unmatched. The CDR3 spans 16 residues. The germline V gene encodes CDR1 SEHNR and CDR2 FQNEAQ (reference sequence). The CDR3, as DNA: TGTGCCAGCAGCTCATCCCCGGGACAGATTAAAGAGACCCAGTACTTC. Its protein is CASSSSPGQIKETQYF.

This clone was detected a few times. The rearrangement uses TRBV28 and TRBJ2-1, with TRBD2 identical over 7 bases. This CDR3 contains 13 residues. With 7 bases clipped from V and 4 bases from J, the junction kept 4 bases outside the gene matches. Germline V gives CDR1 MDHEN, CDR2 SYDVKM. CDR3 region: CASTTSAYNEQFF. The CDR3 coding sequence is TGTGCCAGCACCACTAGCGCTTACAATGAGCAGTTCTTC.

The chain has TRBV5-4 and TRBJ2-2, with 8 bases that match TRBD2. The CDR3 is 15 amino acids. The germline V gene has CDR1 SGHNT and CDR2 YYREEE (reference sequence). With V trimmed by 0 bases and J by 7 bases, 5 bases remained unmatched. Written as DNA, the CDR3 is TGTGCCAGCAGCTTGGTAACGGCGGGAGGCGGGGAGCTGTTTTTT. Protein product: CASSLVTAGGGELFF.

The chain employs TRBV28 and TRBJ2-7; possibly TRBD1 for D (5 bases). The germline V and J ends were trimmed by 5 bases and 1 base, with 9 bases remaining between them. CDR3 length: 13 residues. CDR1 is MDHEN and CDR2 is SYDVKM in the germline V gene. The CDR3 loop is CASSLGPSYEQYF. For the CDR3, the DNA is TGTGCCAGCAGTCTGGGGCCGTCCTACGAGCAGTACTTC.

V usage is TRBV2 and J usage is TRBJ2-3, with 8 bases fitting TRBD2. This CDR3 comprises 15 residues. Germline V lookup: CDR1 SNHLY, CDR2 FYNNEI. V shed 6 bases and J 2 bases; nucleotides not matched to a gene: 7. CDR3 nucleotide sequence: TGTGCCAGCAGAAGCGGGAGAACCTCCACAGATACGCAGTATTTT. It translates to CASRSGRTSTDTQYF.

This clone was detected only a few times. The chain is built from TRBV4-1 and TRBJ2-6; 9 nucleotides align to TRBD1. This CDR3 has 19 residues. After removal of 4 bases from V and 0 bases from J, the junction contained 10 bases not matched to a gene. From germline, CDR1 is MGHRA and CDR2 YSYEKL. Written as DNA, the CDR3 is TGCGCCAGCAGCCGGGGGGGTGCGGACAGGGGCTCTGGGGCCAACGTCCTGACTTTC. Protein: CASSRGGADRGSGANVLTF.

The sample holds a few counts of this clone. CDR3 protein: CASSYSQVTEAFF. The CDR3 coding sequence is TGTGCCAGCAGTTACTCACAGGTCACTGAAGCTTTCTTT. V gene TRBV6-6 combines with J gene TRBJ1-1, with TRBD1 as a possible D gene (5 bases). The V and J ends lost 0 bases and 4 bases respectively, with 6 bases between them. The CDR3 consists of 13 residues. Germline V gives CDR1 MNHNY, CDR2 SVGAGI (reference sequence).

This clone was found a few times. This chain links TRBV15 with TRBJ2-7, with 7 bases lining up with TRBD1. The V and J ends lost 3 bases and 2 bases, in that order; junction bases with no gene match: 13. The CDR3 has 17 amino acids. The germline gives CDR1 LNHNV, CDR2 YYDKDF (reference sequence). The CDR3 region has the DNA TGTGCCACCAGCAGTTTGGTCGGAGACAGGGCCCCCTACGAGCAGTACTTC. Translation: CATSSLVGDRAPYEQYF.

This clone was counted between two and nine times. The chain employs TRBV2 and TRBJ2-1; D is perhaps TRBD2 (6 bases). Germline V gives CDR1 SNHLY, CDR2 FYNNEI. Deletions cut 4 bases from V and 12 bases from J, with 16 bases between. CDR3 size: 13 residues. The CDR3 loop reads CASSGNWRDWQFF. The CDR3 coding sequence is TGTGCCAGCAGTGGAAATTGGCGGGATTGGCAGTTCTTC.

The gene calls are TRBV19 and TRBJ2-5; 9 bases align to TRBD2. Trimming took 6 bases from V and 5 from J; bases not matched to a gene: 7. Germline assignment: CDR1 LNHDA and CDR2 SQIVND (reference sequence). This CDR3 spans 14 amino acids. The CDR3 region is CASSDSGSRETQYF. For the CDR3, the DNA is TGTGCCAGTAGCGATAGCGGGAGTCGGGAGACCCAGTACTTC.

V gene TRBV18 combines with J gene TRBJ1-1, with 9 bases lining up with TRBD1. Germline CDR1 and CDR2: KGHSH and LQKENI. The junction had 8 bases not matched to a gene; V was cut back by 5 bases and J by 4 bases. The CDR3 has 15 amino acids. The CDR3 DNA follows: TGTGCCAGCTCAGCACAGGGGGCGCGGAGCACTGAAGCTTTCTTT. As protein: CASSAQGARSTEAFF.

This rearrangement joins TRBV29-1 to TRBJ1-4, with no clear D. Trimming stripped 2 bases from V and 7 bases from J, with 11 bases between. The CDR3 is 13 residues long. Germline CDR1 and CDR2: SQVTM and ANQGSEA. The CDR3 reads CSVEWVSGEKLFF. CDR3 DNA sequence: TGCAGCGTTGAATGGGTCAGCGGTGAAAAACTGTTTTTT.

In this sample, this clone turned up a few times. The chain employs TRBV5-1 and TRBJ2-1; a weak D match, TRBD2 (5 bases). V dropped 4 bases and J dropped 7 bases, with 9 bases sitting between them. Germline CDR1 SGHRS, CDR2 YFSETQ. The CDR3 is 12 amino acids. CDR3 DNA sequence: TGCGCCAGCAGCCCCCAGCGGAATGAGCAGTTCTTC. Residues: CASSPQRNEQFF.

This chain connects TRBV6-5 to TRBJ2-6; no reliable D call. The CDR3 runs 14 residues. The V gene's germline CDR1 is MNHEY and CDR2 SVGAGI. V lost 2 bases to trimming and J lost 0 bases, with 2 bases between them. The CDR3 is CASSYRSGANVLTF. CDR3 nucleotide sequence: TGTGCCAGCAGTTACCGCTCTGGGGCCAACGTCCTGACTTTC.

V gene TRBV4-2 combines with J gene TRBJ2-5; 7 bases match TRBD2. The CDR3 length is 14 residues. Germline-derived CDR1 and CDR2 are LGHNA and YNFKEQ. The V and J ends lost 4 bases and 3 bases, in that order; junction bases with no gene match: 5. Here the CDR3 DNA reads TGTGCCAGCAGCCCCTCTGGGAGGGAAGAGACCCAGTACTTC. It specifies CASSPSGREETQYF.

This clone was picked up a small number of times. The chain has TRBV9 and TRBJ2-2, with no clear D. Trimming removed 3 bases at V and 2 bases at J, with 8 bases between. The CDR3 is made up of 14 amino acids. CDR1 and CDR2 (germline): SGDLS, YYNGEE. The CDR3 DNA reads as TGTGCCAGCAGCGCTAAGACAAACACCGGGGAGCTGTTTTTT. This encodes CASSAKTNTGELFF.

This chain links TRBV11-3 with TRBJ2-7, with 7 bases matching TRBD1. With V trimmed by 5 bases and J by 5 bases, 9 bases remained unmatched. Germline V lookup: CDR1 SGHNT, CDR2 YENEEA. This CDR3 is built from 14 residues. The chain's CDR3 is CASSLRQGGDEQYF. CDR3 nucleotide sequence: TGTGCCAGCAGCCTCAGACAGGGTGGGGACGAGCAGTACTTC.

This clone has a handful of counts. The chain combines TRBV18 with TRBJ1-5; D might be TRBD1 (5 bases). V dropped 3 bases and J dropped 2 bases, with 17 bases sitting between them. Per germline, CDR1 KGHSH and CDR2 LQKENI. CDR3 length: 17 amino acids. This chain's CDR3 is CASSPRGEPGGNQPQHF. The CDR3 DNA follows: TGTGCCAGCTCACCGCGGGGCGAACCGGGGGGCAATCAGCCCCAGCATTTT.

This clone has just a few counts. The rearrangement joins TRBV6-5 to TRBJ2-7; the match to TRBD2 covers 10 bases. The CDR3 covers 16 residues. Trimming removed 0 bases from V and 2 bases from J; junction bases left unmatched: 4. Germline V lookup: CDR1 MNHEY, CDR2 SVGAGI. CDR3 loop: CASSYSLSGRAYEQYF. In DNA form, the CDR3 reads TGTGCCAGCAGTTACTCATTGAGCGGGAGGGCCTACGAGCAGTACTTC.

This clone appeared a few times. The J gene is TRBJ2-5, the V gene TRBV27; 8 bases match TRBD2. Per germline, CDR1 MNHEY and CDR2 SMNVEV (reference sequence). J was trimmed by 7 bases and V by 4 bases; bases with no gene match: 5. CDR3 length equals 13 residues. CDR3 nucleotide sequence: TGTGCCAGCAGTTATGGGACTAGGTCGACCCAGTACTTC. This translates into CASSYGTRSTQYF.

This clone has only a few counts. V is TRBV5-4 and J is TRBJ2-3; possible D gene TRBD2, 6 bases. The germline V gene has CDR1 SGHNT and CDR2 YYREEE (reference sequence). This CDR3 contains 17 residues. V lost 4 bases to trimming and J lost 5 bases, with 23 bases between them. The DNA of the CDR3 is TGTGCCAGCAGCGCCTCGCTAGCGATCCGGCATGGAGATACGCAGTATTTT. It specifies CASSASLAIRHGDTQYF.

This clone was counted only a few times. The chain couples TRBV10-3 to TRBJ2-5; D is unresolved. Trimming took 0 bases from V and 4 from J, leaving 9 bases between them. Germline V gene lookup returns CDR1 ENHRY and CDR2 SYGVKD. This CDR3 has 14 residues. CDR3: CAISESNGLETQYF. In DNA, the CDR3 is TGTGCCATCAGTGAGTCGAACGGGTTAGAGACCCAGTACTTC.

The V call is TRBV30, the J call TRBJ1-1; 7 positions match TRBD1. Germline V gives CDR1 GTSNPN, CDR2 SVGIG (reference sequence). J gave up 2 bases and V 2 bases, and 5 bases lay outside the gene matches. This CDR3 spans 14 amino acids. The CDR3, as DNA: TGTGCCTGGAGTCGGGGACAGCCAAACACTGAAGCTTTCTTT. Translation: CAWSRGQPNTEAFF.

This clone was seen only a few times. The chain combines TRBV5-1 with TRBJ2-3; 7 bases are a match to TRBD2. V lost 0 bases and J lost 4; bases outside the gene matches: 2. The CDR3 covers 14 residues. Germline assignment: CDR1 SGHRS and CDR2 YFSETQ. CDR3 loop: CASSLGAGADTQYF. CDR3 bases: TGCGCCAGCAGCTTGGGGGCGGGAGCAGATACGCAGTATTTT.

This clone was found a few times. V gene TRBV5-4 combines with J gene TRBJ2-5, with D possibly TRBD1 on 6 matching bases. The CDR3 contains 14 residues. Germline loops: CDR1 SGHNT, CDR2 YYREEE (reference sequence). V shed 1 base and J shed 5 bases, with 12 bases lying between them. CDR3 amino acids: CASSLTGRQETQYF. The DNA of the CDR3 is TGTGCCAGCAGCTTGACAGGGCGACAGGAGACCCAGTACTTC.

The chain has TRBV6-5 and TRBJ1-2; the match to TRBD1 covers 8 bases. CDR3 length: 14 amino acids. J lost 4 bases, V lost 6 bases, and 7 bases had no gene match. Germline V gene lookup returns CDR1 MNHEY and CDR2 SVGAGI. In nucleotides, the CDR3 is TGTGCCAGCAGCAATGGACAGGGTCTCTATGGCTACACCTTC. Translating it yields CASSNGQGLYGYTF.

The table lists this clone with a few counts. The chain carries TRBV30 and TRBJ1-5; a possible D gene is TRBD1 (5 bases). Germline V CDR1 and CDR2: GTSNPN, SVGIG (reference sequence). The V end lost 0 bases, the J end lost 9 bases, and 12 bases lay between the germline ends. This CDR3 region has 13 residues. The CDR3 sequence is CAWSVQGMAPQHF. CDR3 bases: TGTGCCTGGAGTGTCCAGGGAATGGCGCCCCAGCATTTT.

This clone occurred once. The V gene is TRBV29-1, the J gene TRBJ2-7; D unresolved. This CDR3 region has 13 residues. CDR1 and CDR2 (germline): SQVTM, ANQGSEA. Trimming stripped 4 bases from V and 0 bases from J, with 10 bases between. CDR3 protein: CSVGTGTSYEQYF. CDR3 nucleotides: TGCAGCGTTGGTACCGGTACCTCCTACGAGCAGTACTTC.